This T cell receptor beta chain appears in the sequencing data of a study of shared clonotypes between healthy human individuals (dated by TCRdb to 2018 to 2021). Turning to the overall study: A couple of women and three men aged 18 to 49 years were included in the cohort. For each donor, CD4 naive and CD4 memory were each given three plates, CD8 naive was given two plates, and CD8 memory was given one plate. The study deeply sequenced blood TCR repertoires of five healthy adults to estimate repertoire size and the extent of clonotype sharing between individuals. To increase sequencing depth and limit assay-specific biases, TCR repertoire library preparation and sequencing were carried out by different laboratories using diverse techniques. Leukapheresis yielded between about 0.9 and 8.9 billion PBMCs per donor.

Turning to this clone: There is no known antigen for this receptor. No much larger clone is present one base from it, and per-base qualities are unavailable.

Using the deep immunoSEQ assay, TCR CDR3 regions were amplified from genomic DNA by multiplex PCR. Extracted genomic DNA from each cell subset was spread evenly across all wells of several immunoSEQ 96-well plates, with each plate serving as a replicate. For sorted subsets, each replicate PCR was loaded with approximately 190 ng genomic DNA, equivalent to 30,000 or so T cell genomes. Purified libraries were quantified with a Qubit 3.0 fluorometer, sized on a Bioanalyzer 2100, and re-quantified with the KAPA Library Quantification kit. Each immunoSEQ 96-well plate was sequenced on its own single-read 150-cycle Illumina NextSeq 550 flow cell. The study's own analysis went as follows. The immunoSEQ output contained only junctional sequences without quality scores, so filtering could not match that applied to full-length reads. Sequences were annotated with PyIR, a Python wrapper for IgBLAST v1.9, and V/J genes and CDR3 were assigned using IMGT germline references. Reads were removed for weak V/J assignments (E-value above 1e-6), missing CDR3, stop codons, out-of-frame junctions, or ambiguous translated residues. A V3J clonotype was defined by an identical inferred V gene, J gene, and CDR3 amino acid sequence. Percentage overlap between repertoires was computed as shared unique clonotypes divided by the size of the smaller repertoire. Repertoire richness was assessed with RTK rarefaction, the Chao1 estimator, and Recon v2.1 estimates of unobserved clonotypes. Generation probabilities for all TCRbeta clonotypes obtained by the gDNA method from a handful of donors were computed using OLGA. TCRdb provides this immuneACCESS table in a form limited to in-frame rearrangements. Some clones are lacking; in checked studies, under half of them reflect an unresolved V gene, and why the rest are absent is not known. V, J and clone size were drawn from that table, and D and trimming were deduced from the DNA. The sample table records about 2.4 million clones; over 85% of these occur just once. More than 0.35% of the sample belongs to the ten largest clones.

Healthy HIV-negative adults with no recently reported acute infections or vaccinations were included as donors. All donors were Caucasian adults living in Nashville, Tennessee, USA. CD4+ T cells were enriched by magnetic negative selection; naive cells were then positively selected on CD45RA, and the negative fraction formed the memory subset. After blood collection by leukapheresis, PBMCs were isolated using Ficoll-Histopaque density gradient centrifugation and then cryopreserved in the vapor phase of liquid nitrogen. Analytical flow cytometry was used to check the purity and quantity of every magnetically sorted T cell population. Genomic DNA was isolated from each sorted fraction and quantified by UV absorbance on a Nanodrop 2000c. Overall study outcomes, separate from this receptor: Larger estimated clonotype richness was generally found for naive subsets than for memory subsets. Only blood was sampled, and tissue TCR repertoires likely differ from those in blood. Rarefaction of sorted-subset datasets indicated incomplete sequencing despite the large sequencing depth. Higher generation probabilities were observed for clonotypes shared by all four sorted-subset donors than for non-shared clonotypes. Pairwise subsampling indicated that sequencing depth was expected to affect the degree of clonotype sharing among donors. Because the study included a small number of donors, the genetic and exposure-history diversity represented was limited. Sharing across several donors was observed for about 5% of naive CD4, under 4% of naive CD8, about 2.5% of memory CD4, and around 0.44% of memory CD8 clonotypes.

The cysteine opens and the phenylalanine closes a CDR3 of 15 amino acids. The kept DNA is CDR3 alone, 45 bases in frame from the first base. In the germline V gene, CDR1 corresponds to SGDLS and CDR2 to YYNGEE. Between the V and J ends, shortened by 4 bases and 0 bases respectively, the junction contains 11 bases. The sequence links TRBV9 to TRBJ1-3; a tentative D match to TRBD1 spans 5 bases. The TCR sequence derives from a man between 18 and 35 years old in good health. Some clones in this sample may be carry-over from other donors' samples. The sequenced material came from naive CD4+ T cells from PBMCs. What the cell subset or site label conveys for this sample: CD45RA+ positively selected. The DNA is as follows: TGTGCCAGCAGCCCGGGGCCACTCTCTGGAAACACCATATATTTT. Translated, it reads CASSPGPLSGNTIYF. The entire variable domain, with the stretches around the CDR3 drawn from the reference TRBV9 and TRBJ1-3 proteins, is DSGVTQTPKHLITATGQRVTLRCSPRSGDLSVYWYQQSLDQGLQFLIQYYNGEERAKGNILERFSAQQFPDLHSELNLSSLELGDSALYFCASSPGPLSGNTIYFGEGSWLTVV.